The 17 T cell receptor beta chains presented below share a single source sample, sequenced in a study of control samples from healthy donors and cancer patients. Profiled with immunoSEQ multiplex PCR; TCRdb holds only in-frame clones, not every one. The table includes about 170,000 clones, roughly 89% detected once. Sample: blood. All receptors come from a woman between 25 and 40 years old in good health.

This chain connects TRBV5-6 to TRBJ1-5, with no clear D. V was trimmed by 4 bases and J by 0 bases, leaving 8 bases between them. CDR1 is SGHDT and CDR2 is YYEEEE in the germline V gene. CDR3 size: 14 residues. The CDR3 DNA reads as TGTGCCAGCAGCGAAGGTTATAGCAATCAGCCCCAGCATTTT. It translates to CASSEGYSNQPQHF.

This chain links TRBV29-1 with TRBJ2-5; 12 bases agree with TRBD2. Unmatched junction bases numbered 4, after V lost 6 bases and J lost 5 bases. The CDR3 runs 13 residues. CDR1 and CDR2 from the germline V gene are SQVTM and ANQGSEA. In DNA form, the CDR3 reads TGCAGCGTGACTAGCGGGAGTAGGGAGACCCAGTACTTC. It specifies CSVTSGSRETQYF.

In regard to this clone: The sample carries other DNA sequences with the same CDR3. The chain links TRBV6-5 to TRBJ2-3; D is possibly TRBD1 or TRBD2 (5 bases each). Germline V gives CDR1 MNHEY, CDR2 SVGAGI. The CDR3 is 13 residues long. Between the trimmed V and J ends, which lost 6 bases and 0 bases, there was a span of 7 bases. The CDR3 loop reads CASSRDSTDTQYF. CDR3 coding DNA: TGTGCCAGCAGCCGGGACAGCACAGATACGCAGTATTTT.

The chain links TRBV2 to TRBJ2-7; D perhaps matches TRBD2 (6 bases). V gave up 4 bases and J gave up 2 bases, with 6 bases separating them. Germline V gene lookup returns CDR1 SNHLY and CDR2 FYNNEI. The CDR3 spans 12 residues. The DNA for the CDR3 is TGTGCCAGCAGTGGGGAGGCCTACGAGCAGTACTTC. This gives the protein CASSGEAYEQYF.

This clone was recorded only once. This chain joins TRBV18 and TRBJ2-3; TRBD2 matches 12 bases. This CDR3 is 15 amino acids long. The V and J ends lost 4 bases and 6 bases, in that order; junction bases with no gene match: 5. Germline V gene data show CDR1 as KGHSH and CDR2 as LQKENI. The CDR3 bases are TGTGCCAGCTCACAGACTAGCGGGAGTGGGGATACGCAGTATTTT. Residues: CASSQTSGSGDTQYF. The full variable domain, its missing parts supplied by reference TRBV18 and TRBJ2-3, is NAGVMQNPRHLVRRRGQEARLRCSPMKGHSHVYWYRQLPEEGLKFMVYLQKENIIDESGMPKERFSAEFPKEGPSILRIQQVVRGDSAAYFCASSQTSGSGDTQYFGPGTRLTVL.

J is TRBJ1-4 and V is TRBV6-1; a weak D match, TRBD1 (6 bases). Trimming removed 0 bases from V and 0 bases from J, with 14 bases in between. Germline loops: CDR1 MNHNS, CDR2 SASEGT. The CDR3 covers 18 residues. The CDR3 sequence is CASSEALQGRATNEKLFF. Written as DNA, the CDR3 is TGTGCCAGCAGTGAAGCGCTTCAGGGGCGCGCAACTAATGAAAAACTGTTTTTT.

The chain joins TRBV5-4 to TRBJ1-2; D is unresolved. The CDR3 is 14 amino acids. The V and J ends lost 0 bases and 2 bases respectively, with 8 bases between them. The germline V gene encodes CDR1 SGHNT and CDR2 YYREEE (reference sequence). CDR3 nucleotide sequence: TGTGCCAGCAGCTTGGGGTTCAGAAACTATGGCTACACCTTC. Protein sequence: CASSLGFRNYGYTF.

The CDR3 loop reads CASSYSSAGNTIYF. For the CDR3, the DNA is TGTGCCAGCAGTTACTCATCGGCTGGAAACACCATATATTTT. The V and J genes are TRBV6-5 and TRBJ1-3; unclear D gene. V was trimmed by 0 bases and J by 2 bases, leaving 5 bases between them. Germline assignment: CDR1 MNHEY and CDR2 SVGAGI. The CDR3 has 14 residues.

The genes are TRBV7-3 and TRBJ2-3; 8 nucleotides agree with TRBD2. In germline, CDR1 is SGHTA, CDR2 FQGTGA. The CDR3 sequence is 15 residues long. V lost 5 bases to trimming and J lost 4 bases; unmatched junction nucleotides: 8. The CDR3 reads CASSPRSGGSDTQYF. DNA of the CDR3: TGTGCCAGCAGCCCCAGGAGCGGGGGCTCAGATACGCAGTATTTT.

V is TRBV3-1 (or the pseudogene TRBV3-2) and J is TRBJ2-5; no clear D gene. The CDR3 totals 14 residues. Germline lookup yields CDR1 LGHDT and CDR2 YNNKEL (reference sequence). Between the trimmed V and J ends, which lost 0 bases and 3 bases, there was a span of 8 bases. The CDR3 DNA is TGTGCCAGCAGCCAAGAATGGGGAAAAGAGACCCAGTACTTC. This encodes CASSQEWGKETQYF.

Only a few counts were recorded for this clone. CDR3 in amino acids: CASSKTGINSPLHF. The CDR3 DNA is TGTGCCAGTAGTAAGACAGGAATCAATTCACCCCTCCACTTT. The chain links TRBV19 to TRBJ1-6; D is perhaps TRBD1 (6 bases). Trimming left V 4 bases short and J 7 bases short, with 11 bases between. The germline V gene has CDR1 LNHDA and CDR2 SQIVND (reference sequence). The CDR3 has 14 residues.

This clone has only one observation. The J gene is TRBJ2-1, the V gene TRBV7-9; D might be TRBD1 or TRBD2, each matching 5 bases. The CDR3 length is 15 residues. Germline CDR1 reads SEHNR; CDR2 reads FQNEAQ (reference sequence). With 1 base removed from V and 4 bases from J, the gap between germline ends came to 11 bases. CDR3 loop: CASSLEAGAYNEQFF. The CDR3 coding sequence is TGTGCCAGCAGCTTAGAAGCCGGGGCTTACAATGAGCAGTTCTTC.

The CDR3 here is CASGTDGYTF. CDR3 nucleotide sequence: TGTGCCAGCGGGACAGATGGCTACACCTTC. The J gene is TRBJ1-2, the V gene TRBV2; 7 nucleotides match TRBD1. The CDR3 is 10 residues long. In germline, CDR1 is SNHLY, CDR2 FYNNEI. With V trimmed by 8 bases and J by 6 bases, 0 bases remained unmatched.

V and J are TRBV29-1 and TRBJ2-7, with 7 nucleotides matching TRBD2. The CDR3 covers 12 residues. The V gene end was trimmed by 6 bases and the J gene end by 4 bases; junction bases not matched to a gene: 6. Looked up from germline, CDR1 is SQVTM and CDR2 is ANQGSEA. The CDR3 coding sequence is TGCAGCGTGGGTCTAGCGGAATACGAGCAGTACTTC. Its protein is CSVGLAEYEQYF.

As regards this clone: In the same sample, other DNA sequences code for this CDR3. This chain joins TRBV18 and TRBJ1-4; D remains ambiguous. Trimming took 2 bases from V and 0 from J, leaving 4 bases between them. The CDR3 covers 14 residues. Germline assignment: CDR1 KGHSH and CDR2 LQKENI. The CDR3 loop reads CASSPSATNEKLFF. CDR3 nucleotide sequence: TGTGCCAGCTCACCAAGTGCAACTAATGAAAAACTGTTTTTT.

V gene TRBV11-3 combines with J gene TRBJ1-2, with 9 bases that match TRBD1. The V segment lost 5 bases and the J segment 0 bases; nucleotides outside the gene matches: 7. This CDR3 has 16 amino acids. Germline V gene lookup returns CDR1 SGHNT and CDR2 YENEEA. The CDR3 DNA reads as TGTGCCAGCAGCCCCCCGGACAGGGGAGCTAACTATGGCTACACCTTC. It yields the protein CASSPPDRGANYGYTF.

The CDR3: CASSLGQGGEQYF. The CDR3 coding sequence is TGCGCCAGCAGCCTGGGACAGGGAGGCGAGCAGTACTTC. The chain carries TRBV4-1 and TRBJ2-7, with 9 bases fitting TRBD1. The trim removed 4 bases at V and 6 bases at J, leaving 4 bases unmatched. The CDR3 spans 13 residues. Germline CDR1 and CDR2: MGHRA and YSYEKL.